Sequencing of this T cell receptor beta chain was carried out in a study of blood T cell repertoires in COVID-19. The overall study: From the United States, Italy and Spain came samples of acute and convalescent COVID-19.

Per the original methods: Scientists estimated how many nucleated cells there were by amplifying reference gene primers. Assay used: immunoSEQ multiplex PCR; TCRdb lists only in-frame clones, some missing. Clonal size and the V and J genes are those of that table, whereas D and trimming came from the DNA. Among 25,000 to 35,000 clones listed, 80% to 90% were seen once. J lost 6 bases, V lost 3 bases, and 3 bases had no gene match. In germline, CDR1 is WSHSY, CDR2 SAAADI. The CDR3 has 13 amino acids. The chain joins TRBV10-2 to TRBJ2-7; 9 nucleotides line up with TRBD1. Sequencing was performed on peripheral blood. The receptor was isolated from an elderly man with acute or convalescent COVID-19. CDR3 loop: CASSEGTGIEQYF. CDR3 coding DNA: TGCGCCAGCAGTGAAGGGACAGGGATCGAGCAGTACTTC.